This TCR beta chain was sequenced during a study of somatic mutations in cytotoxic T cells in rheumatoid arthritis. To note about this clone: Its antigen is not known.

Study-level results: With advancing age, CD8+ clonality climbed in rheumatoid arthritis patients but did not rise in healthy controls.

The CDR3 is made up of 17 amino acids. Germline CDR1 is SEHNR and CDR2 is FQNEAQ (reference sequence). Trimming shortened V by 5 bases and J by 5 bases, and 19 bases separated the two germline ends. Repertoires were generated with immunoSEQ multiplex PCR, while TCRdb's copy carries only in-frame clones and drops some. Altogether more than 10,000 clones are present, approximately 90% being singletons, with the ten largest covering 1.1%. The TCR sequence derives from a young woman with rheumatoid arthritis. This rearrangement joins TRBV7-9 to TRBJ1-6, with D possibly matching TRBD1 (5 bases). Sequenced input: CD4+ T cells sorted from blood. CDR3 sequence (DNA): TGTGCCAGCAGCCCGGGAGGGACCTCCTTGAATAATTCACCCCTCCACTTT. Translation: CASSPGGTSLNNSPLHF.